This TCR beta chain derives from a study of technical replicates of blood from several donors. Some clones are missing from TCRdb's copy, which holds only in-frame ones; the method was immunoSEQ multiplex PCR. Of 85,000 to 100,000 clones in the sample, roughly 96% are singletons; the top ten hold roughly 0.28%. The CDR3 is made up of 15 amino acids. Germline values: CDR1 SGHKS, CDR2 YYEKEE (reference sequence). Trimming removed 3 bases at V and 5 bases at J, with 15 bases between. The TCR originated in a human donor in good health. The sample comprised T cells isolated from PBMCs. The chain is built from TRBV5-5 and TRBJ1-5, with unresolved D. The CDR3 loop is CASSSTSEWDQPQHF. CDR3 coding DNA: TGTGCCAGCAGCTCGACATCGGAATGGGATCAGCCCCAGCATTTT.